This TCR beta chain was captured by sequencing in a study of prognosis after radiotherapy for stage I lung cancer. The wider study: After radiotherapy, some 15 showed no significant progression while several developed distant metastases (median roughly seven months). General study results and limits: In patients receiving stereotactic body radiation therapy, unique TCR clone counts fell afterward, median roughly 10,000 versus 7,000. Patients developing distant metastases showed lower Shannon entropy after stereotactic body radiation therapy.

Ten or more counts support this clonotype. No antigen is known for it. Genomic DNA served as the source from which two-round multiplex PCR generated TCR beta CDR3 amplicons. Specific primers for each TRBV and TRBJ gene were what first-round PCR used. TCRdb re-called the multiplex PCR reads through MiXCR, storing one row per CDR3 protein. Of 30,000 to 40,000 distinct CDR3 sequences detected, less than 35% appear once; the ten largest clones hold around 17%. V was clipped by 0 bases and J by 4 bases, with 10 bases between them. Per germline, CDR1 KGHSH and CDR2 LQKENI. The CDR3 extends over 14 amino acids.

The clonotype originates from a donor aged 50 or older with non-small cell lung cancer. Sample: PBMCs, taken before or after stereotactic body radiation therapy (not recorded which). This sequence joins TRBV18 and TRBJ2-7; D unclear. The CDR3 coding sequence is TGTGCCAGCTCACCACCGGTCGGTGGATACGAGCAGTACTTC. Translation gives CASSPPVGGYEQYF.